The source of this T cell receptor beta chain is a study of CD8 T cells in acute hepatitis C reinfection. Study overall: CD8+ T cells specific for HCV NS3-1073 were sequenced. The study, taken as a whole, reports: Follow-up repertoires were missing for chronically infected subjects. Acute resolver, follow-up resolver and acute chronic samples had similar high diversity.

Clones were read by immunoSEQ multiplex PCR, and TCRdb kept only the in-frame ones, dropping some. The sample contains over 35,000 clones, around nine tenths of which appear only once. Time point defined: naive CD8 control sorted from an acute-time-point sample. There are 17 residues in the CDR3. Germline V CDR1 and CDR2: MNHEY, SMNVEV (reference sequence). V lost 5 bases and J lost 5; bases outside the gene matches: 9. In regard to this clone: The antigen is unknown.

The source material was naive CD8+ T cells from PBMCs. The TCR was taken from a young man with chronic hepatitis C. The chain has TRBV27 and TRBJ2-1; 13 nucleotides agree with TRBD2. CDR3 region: CASSPYLLAGGNNEQFF. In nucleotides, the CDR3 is TGTGCCAGCAGTCCTTACCTACTAGCGGGGGGGAACAATGAGCAGTTCTTC.